There are many counts of the clone carrying this T cell receptor (beta chain). CDR3 length: 14 residues. V gave up 6 bases and J gave up 10 bases; unmatched junction bases: 8. TCRdb reprocessed the RACE reads with MiXCR, giving one entry per CDR3 protein. This sample carries around 33,000 distinct CDR3 sequences, 12% of them seen once, and the ten largest clones take about 2.1%. The data stem from a study of human T cells and chemical hapten exposure. Time point specified: pre-sensitization, week 0. Treatment given: therapeutic diphenylcyclopropenone sensitization with weekly scalp DPC. From whole blood left unfractionated, total RNA was extracted.

J is TRBJ1-6 and V is TRBV12-3 or TRBV12-4; 8 nucleotides match TRBD1. This clonotype was sampled from a middle-aged woman with alopecia areata. Some clones in this sample may be carry-over from other donors' samples. Sample: whole blood, taken in connection with sensitization to the hapten diphenylcyclopropenone (DPC). CDR3 amino acids: CASSRPGTGSPLHF. CDR3 DNA: TGTGCCAGCAGCCGTCCCGGGACAGGATCACCCCTCCACTTT.